This T cell receptor beta chain was sequenced in a study of T cell changes during pregnancy in multiple sclerosis. About this clone: Its ends do not fully match the called genes, so a read error is possible.

The CDR3 contains 12 residues. Germline assignment: CDR1 SGHAT and CDR2 FQNNGV. Repertoires were generated with immunoSEQ multiplex PCR, while TCRdb's copy carries only in-frame clones and drops some. The table includes approximately 40,000 clones, about 92% detected once. This sequence originates from a female donor with multiple sclerosis, enrolled in a pregnancy study. This chain connects TRBV11-2 to TRBJ2-5; a possible D gene is TRBD2 (5 bases). Source: CD8+ T cells from peripheral blood mononuclear cells, taken in the third trimester of pregnancy. CDR3 bases: TGTGCCAGCCGCTTGGGAGCAGAGACCCAGTACTTC. Encoded protein: CASRLGAETQYF.